This TCR beta chain appears in the sequencing data of a study of blood T cell repertoires in COVID-19. The CDR3 extends over 13 amino acids. V lost 5 bases to trimming and J lost 8 bases, with 12 bases between them. Per germline, CDR1 SEHNR and CDR2 FQNEAQ (reference sequence). Clones were sequenced by immunoSEQ multiplex PCR, and TCRdb holds only the in-frame ones, with some missing. The table includes over 15,000 clones, approximately 88% detected once. The J gene is TRBJ1-4, the V gene TRBV7-9; D is unclear. The sequence came from an elderly woman with COVID-19, enrolled during active disease. Specimen: peripheral blood. The CDR3 here is CASSQSGREKLFF. As DNA, the CDR3 is TGTGCCAGCAGCCAGTCGGGTCGGGAAAAACTGTTTTTT.